A selection of T cell receptor beta chains follows, all from one sample in a study of control samples from healthy donors and cancer patients. The protocol was immunoSEQ multiplex PCR, while the TCRdb copy is restricted to in-frame clones and leaves out a portion. The sample lists around 140,000 clones, about 91% seen once, with approximately 3.2% in the top ten. The sequencing input was blood. The source of these receptors is a man aged 30-40 years in good health. CDR3s include the opening cysteine and the closing phenylalanine or tryptophan. The D gene is left open where the match is weak. A row's size may be missing; if present it is once, few, many or a size class.

CASSELEGQPQHF TGCGCCAGCAGTGAGCTGGAGGGGCAGCCCCAGCATTTT NA TRBJ1-5 TRBV10-1 NA
CASSGGPGAFF TGTGCCAGCAGCGGGGGACCAGGCGCTTTCTTT NA TRBJ1-1 TRBV2 NA
CASKSRGNQPQHF TGTGCCAGTAAATCAAGAGGCAATCAGCCCCAGCATTTT NA TRBJ1-5 TRBV9 NA
CASSVELGTEAFF TGTGCCAGCAGCGTAGAATTGGGCACTGAAGCTTTCTTT NA TRBJ1-1 TRBV9 few
CASSRTGDTEAFF TGTGCCAGCAGTAGGACAGGGGACACTGAAGCTTTCTTT TRBD1 TRBJ1-1 TRBV6-5 NA
CASSSLRDSTDTQYF TGCGCCAGCAGCAGTCTCCGGGACAGCACAGATACGCAGTATTTT NA TRBJ2-3 TRBV5-1 NA
CASSPDSQNEQFF TGTGCCAGCAGCCCCGACAGTCAGAATGAGCAGTTCTTC NA TRBJ2-1 TRBV11-3 NA
CASSDPRGVETDTQYF TGTGCCAGCAGTGACCCCCGGGGGGTGGAGACAGATACGCAGTATTTT TRBD2 TRBJ2-3 TRBV2 NA
CASSSSTGGYEQYF TGTGCCAGCAGCTCATCGACAGGGGGGTACGAGCAGTACTTC TRBD1 TRBJ2-7 TRBV11-2 NA
CASSPGLDYEQFF TGTGCCAGCTCACCGGGACTGGATTATGAGCAGTTCTTC NA TRBJ2-1 TRBV18 NA
CASSLSGYYGYTF TGTGCCAGCAGCTTAAGCGGCTACTATGGCTACACCTTC NA TRBJ1-2 TRBV7-2 NA
CASIGAAINSPLHF TGTGCCAGCATCGGGGCAGCGATTAATTCACCCCTCCACTTT NA TRBJ1-6 TRBV6-6 NA
CASSKTGGGVGAYEQYF TGTGCCAGCAGCAAAACCGGGGGAGGGGTAGGGGCCTACGAGCAGTACTTC NA TRBJ2-7 TRBV21-1 NA
CSVEWGGGEYGYTF TGCAGCGTTGAATGGGGAGGGGGCGAATATGGCTACACCTTC TRBD1 TRBJ1-2 TRBV29-1 NA
CAWTQPGGPPTEAFF TGTGCCTGGACGCAGCCGGGGGGCCCCCCTACTGAAGCTTTCTTT NA TRBJ1-1 TRBV30 NA
CASSPAGQGAREQYF TGTGCCAGCAGTCCCGCCGGACAGGGGGCGAGAGAGCAGTACTTC TRBD1 TRBJ2-7 TRBV6-2/TRBV6-3 NA
CASSSDGPTNEKLFF TGTGCCAGCAGCTCGGACGGTCCTACTAATGAAAAACTGTTTTTT NA TRBJ1-4 TRBV11-2 once
CASSLKGSDYGYTF TGTGCCAGCAGTTTGAAGGGATCGGACTATGGCTACACCTTC NA TRBJ1-2 TRBV28 NA
CASSVAGAGEQYF TGTGCCAGCAGCGTAGCTGGGGCGGGCGAGCAGTACTTC NA TRBJ2-7 TRBV9 NA
CATRTGGREQFF TGTGCCACCCGGACAGGGGGGCGGGAGCAGTTCTTC TRBD1 TRBJ2-1 TRBV28 NA
CASSYAQGEAFF TGTGCCAGCAGTTACGCCCAGGGCGAAGCTTTCTTT NA TRBJ1-1 TRBV6-6 NA
CASSIVENTEAFF TGTGCCAGTAGTATAGTGGAGAACACTGAAGCTTTCTTT NA TRBJ1-1 TRBV19 NA
CASSLSGGVTDTQYF TGTGCCAGCAGTTTATCGGGCGGGGTCACAGATACGCAGTATTTT NA TRBJ2-3 TRBV27 NA
CASSLGGNNYGYTF TGTGCCAGCAGTTTAGGGGGGAATAACTATGGCTACACCTTC NA TRBJ1-2 TRBV28 NA
CASSAFTGSTDTQYF TGTGCCAGCAGTGCCTTTACAGGTAGCACAGATACGCAGTATTTT NA TRBJ2-3 TRBV2 NA
CAIRQNTEAFF TGTGCCATCCGGCAGAACACTGAAGCTTTCTTT NA TRBJ1-1 TRBV10-3 NA
CASSVDRGYEQYF TGCGCCAGCAGTGTTGACAGGGGCTACGAGCAGTACTTC TRBD1 TRBJ2-7 TRBV10-1 few
CSAGRVPYEQYF TGCAGCGCCGGCAGGGTTCCCTACGAGCAGTACTTC NA TRBJ2-7 TRBV29-1 NA
CASSGWDTEAFF TGTGCCAGCAGTGGGTGGGACACTGAAGCTTTCTTT NA TRBJ1-1 TRBV27 NA
CATVRTSLAGVTYNEQFF TGTGCCACCGTCCGTACATCACTAGCGGGGGTGACCTACAATGAGCAGTTCTTC TRBD2 TRBJ2-1 TRBV10-3 NA
CASSQVRSLDEQFF TGTGCCAGCAGCCAAGTGAGGAGCCTCGATGAGCAGTTCTTC NA TRBJ2-1 TRBV3-1/TRBV3-2 NA
CASSVGTGGWDEQFF TGTGCCAGCAGTGTCGGGACAGGGGGCTGGGATGAGCAGTTCTTC TRBD1 TRBJ2-1 TRBV25-1 NA
CASSFLAGTDTQYF TGTGCCAGCAGCTTTCTAGCGGGCACAGATACGCAGTATTTT TRBD2 TRBJ2-3 TRBV7-2 NA
CASSSRGLGDTQYF TGTGCCAGCAGCTCCCGCGGTCTAGGCGATACGCAGTATTTT NA TRBJ2-3 TRBV9 NA
CASSVQQKPNSPLHF TGTGCCAGCAGTGTTCAACAGAAGCCGAATTCGCCCCTCCACTTT NA TRBJ1-6 TRBV28 NA
CASSLGPDEQFF TGTGCCAGCAGTTTAGGTCCCGATGAGCAGTTCTTC NA TRBJ2-1 TRBV12-3/TRBV12-4 NA
CATSDSRDFYSNQPQHF TGTGCCACCAGTGACTCCCGGGACTTCTATAGCAATCAGCCCCAGCATTTT NA TRBJ1-5 TRBV24-1 NA
CASLDSANQPQHF TGTGCCAGCTTGGACAGCGCCAATCAGCCCCAGCATTTT NA TRBJ1-5 TRBV19 NA
CASSPADRVRSTDTQYF TGTGCCAGCAGCCCGGCGGACAGGGTAAGATCAACAGATACGCAGTATTTT TRBD1 TRBJ2-3 TRBV9 NA
CASSEESLGTSAYEQYF TGTGCCAGCAGTGAAGAATCACTGGGGACGTCTGCCTACGAGCAGTACTTC NA TRBJ2-7 TRBV6-1 NA
CASSLRAGSSYNEQFF TGTGCCAGCAGCTTAAGGGCGGGGAGCTCCTACAATGAGCAGTTCTTC NA TRBJ2-1 TRBV7-6 NA
CASSEAYTGELFF TGTGCCAGCAGTGAAGCTTACACCGGGGAGCTGTTTTTT NA TRBJ2-2 TRBV6-1 NA
CASSVAQGNTEAFF TGTGCCAGCAGCGTAGCACAGGGGAACACTGAAGCTTTCTTT NA TRBJ1-1 TRBV9 NA
CASRGVAGPWEQFF TGTGCCAGCAGGGGGGTAGCGGGGCCCTGGGAGCAGTTCTTC TRBD2 TRBJ2-1 TRBV28 NA
CASRTGGESPLHF TGCGCCAGCCGGACAGGGGGAGAGTCACCCCTCCACTTT TRBD1 TRBJ1-6 TRBV5-1 few
CASSLLGVGNEKLFF TGTGCCAGCAGTTTATTGGGGGTCGGTAATGAAAAACTGTTTTTT NA TRBJ1-4 TRBV27 NA
CASSFGATQPQHF TGTGCCAGCAGCTTCGGGGCGACTCAGCCCCAGCATTTT NA TRBJ1-5 TRBV11-2 NA
CASSFRTAEVVAMNTEAFF TGTGCCAGCAGCTTTAGGACAGCGGAGGTAGTGGCCATGAACACTGAAGCTTTCTTT NA TRBJ1-1 TRBV7-8 once
CASSLRQGRSGNTIYF TGTGCCAGCAGCCTCCGACAGGGCCGCTCTGGAAACACCATATATTTT TRBD1 TRBJ1-3 TRBV13 NA
CASSWELAGATDTQYF TGTGCCAGCAGCTGGGAACTAGCGGGGGCCACAGATACGCAGTATTTT TRBD2 TRBJ2-3 TRBV7-2 NA
CASGSPGGGTQYF TGTGCTAGTGGTTCCCCGGGGGGCGGTACGCAGTATTTT NA TRBJ2-3 TRBV12-5 NA
CASSLIPGDTEAFF TGTGCCAGCAGCTTAATTCCAGGCGACACTGAAGCTTTCTTT NA TRBJ1-1 TRBV7-2 NA
CAWTRTDTYEQYF TGTGCCTGGACGAGGACCGATACCTACGAGCAGTACTTC NA TRBJ2-7 TRBV30 NA
CASPSGYEQYF TGTGCCAGTCCCTCGGGGTACGAGCAGTACTTC NA TRBJ2-7 TRBV6-5 NA
CASSTKPGQNSNQPQHF TGTGCCAGCAGCACCAAACCGGGACAGAATAGCAATCAGCCCCAGCATTTT NA TRBJ1-5 TRBV21-1 NA
CASTYITGTGYGYTF TGTGCCAGCACCTACATCACTGGGACAGGGTATGGCTACACCTTC TRBD1 TRBJ1-2 TRBV5-4 once
CASSLAENSNQPQHF TGTGCCAGCAGTTTGGCGGAAAATAGCAATCAGCCCCAGCATTTT NA TRBJ1-5 TRBV28 NA
CASSLLLGTYEQYF TGTGCCAGCAGTTTACTTCTAGGCACCTACGAGCAGTACTTC NA TRBJ2-7 TRBV27 NA
CASSSQWIDTQYF TGTGCCAGCAGTTCACAATGGATAGATACGCAGTATTTT NA TRBJ2-3 TRBV27 NA
CASSLYSSYEQYF TGTGCCAGCAGCTTATACAGTTCCTACGAGCAGTACTTC NA TRBJ2-7 TRBV7-8 NA